Described below is a single TCR beta chain sequence and its context. Patients of the Seattle cohort, enrolled during active infection, were followed longitudinally. Clones were read by immunoSEQ multiplex PCR, and TCRdb kept only the in-frame ones, dropping some. The sample has about 230,000 clones; around 90% are singletons. The data are from a study of blood T cell repertoires in COVID-19. Study details: Acute and convalescent COVID-19 specimens originated in the United States, Italy and Spain. The analysed material was cDNA or gDNA that came from T cells, B-cell-depleted T cells, or PBMCs.

The CDR3 sequence is 15 residues long. Trimming left V 3 bases short and J 0 bases short, with 11 bases between. CDR1 KGHSH and CDR2 LQKENI come from the germline V gene. The sequence was collected from a man aged 25-45 years with COVID-19, enrolled during active disease. The chain is built from TRBV18 and TRBJ1-1; a possible D gene is TRBD1 (6 bases). Sequencing input: peripheral blood. The CDR3 nucleotides are TGTGCCAGCTCACCTGGACAGAATATGAACACTGAAGCTTTCTTT. Residues: CASSPGQNMNTEAFF.